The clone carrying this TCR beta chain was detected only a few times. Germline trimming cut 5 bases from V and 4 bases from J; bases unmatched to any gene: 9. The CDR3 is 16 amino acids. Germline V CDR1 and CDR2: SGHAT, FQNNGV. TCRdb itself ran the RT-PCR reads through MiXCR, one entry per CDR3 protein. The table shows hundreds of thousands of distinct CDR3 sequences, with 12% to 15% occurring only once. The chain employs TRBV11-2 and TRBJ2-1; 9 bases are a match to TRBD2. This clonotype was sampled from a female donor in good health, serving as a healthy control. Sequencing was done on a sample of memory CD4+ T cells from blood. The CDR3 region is CASSPWTSVHYNEQFF. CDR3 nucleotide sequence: TGTGCCAGCAGCCCCTGGACTAGCGTTCATTACAATGAGCAGTTCTTC.